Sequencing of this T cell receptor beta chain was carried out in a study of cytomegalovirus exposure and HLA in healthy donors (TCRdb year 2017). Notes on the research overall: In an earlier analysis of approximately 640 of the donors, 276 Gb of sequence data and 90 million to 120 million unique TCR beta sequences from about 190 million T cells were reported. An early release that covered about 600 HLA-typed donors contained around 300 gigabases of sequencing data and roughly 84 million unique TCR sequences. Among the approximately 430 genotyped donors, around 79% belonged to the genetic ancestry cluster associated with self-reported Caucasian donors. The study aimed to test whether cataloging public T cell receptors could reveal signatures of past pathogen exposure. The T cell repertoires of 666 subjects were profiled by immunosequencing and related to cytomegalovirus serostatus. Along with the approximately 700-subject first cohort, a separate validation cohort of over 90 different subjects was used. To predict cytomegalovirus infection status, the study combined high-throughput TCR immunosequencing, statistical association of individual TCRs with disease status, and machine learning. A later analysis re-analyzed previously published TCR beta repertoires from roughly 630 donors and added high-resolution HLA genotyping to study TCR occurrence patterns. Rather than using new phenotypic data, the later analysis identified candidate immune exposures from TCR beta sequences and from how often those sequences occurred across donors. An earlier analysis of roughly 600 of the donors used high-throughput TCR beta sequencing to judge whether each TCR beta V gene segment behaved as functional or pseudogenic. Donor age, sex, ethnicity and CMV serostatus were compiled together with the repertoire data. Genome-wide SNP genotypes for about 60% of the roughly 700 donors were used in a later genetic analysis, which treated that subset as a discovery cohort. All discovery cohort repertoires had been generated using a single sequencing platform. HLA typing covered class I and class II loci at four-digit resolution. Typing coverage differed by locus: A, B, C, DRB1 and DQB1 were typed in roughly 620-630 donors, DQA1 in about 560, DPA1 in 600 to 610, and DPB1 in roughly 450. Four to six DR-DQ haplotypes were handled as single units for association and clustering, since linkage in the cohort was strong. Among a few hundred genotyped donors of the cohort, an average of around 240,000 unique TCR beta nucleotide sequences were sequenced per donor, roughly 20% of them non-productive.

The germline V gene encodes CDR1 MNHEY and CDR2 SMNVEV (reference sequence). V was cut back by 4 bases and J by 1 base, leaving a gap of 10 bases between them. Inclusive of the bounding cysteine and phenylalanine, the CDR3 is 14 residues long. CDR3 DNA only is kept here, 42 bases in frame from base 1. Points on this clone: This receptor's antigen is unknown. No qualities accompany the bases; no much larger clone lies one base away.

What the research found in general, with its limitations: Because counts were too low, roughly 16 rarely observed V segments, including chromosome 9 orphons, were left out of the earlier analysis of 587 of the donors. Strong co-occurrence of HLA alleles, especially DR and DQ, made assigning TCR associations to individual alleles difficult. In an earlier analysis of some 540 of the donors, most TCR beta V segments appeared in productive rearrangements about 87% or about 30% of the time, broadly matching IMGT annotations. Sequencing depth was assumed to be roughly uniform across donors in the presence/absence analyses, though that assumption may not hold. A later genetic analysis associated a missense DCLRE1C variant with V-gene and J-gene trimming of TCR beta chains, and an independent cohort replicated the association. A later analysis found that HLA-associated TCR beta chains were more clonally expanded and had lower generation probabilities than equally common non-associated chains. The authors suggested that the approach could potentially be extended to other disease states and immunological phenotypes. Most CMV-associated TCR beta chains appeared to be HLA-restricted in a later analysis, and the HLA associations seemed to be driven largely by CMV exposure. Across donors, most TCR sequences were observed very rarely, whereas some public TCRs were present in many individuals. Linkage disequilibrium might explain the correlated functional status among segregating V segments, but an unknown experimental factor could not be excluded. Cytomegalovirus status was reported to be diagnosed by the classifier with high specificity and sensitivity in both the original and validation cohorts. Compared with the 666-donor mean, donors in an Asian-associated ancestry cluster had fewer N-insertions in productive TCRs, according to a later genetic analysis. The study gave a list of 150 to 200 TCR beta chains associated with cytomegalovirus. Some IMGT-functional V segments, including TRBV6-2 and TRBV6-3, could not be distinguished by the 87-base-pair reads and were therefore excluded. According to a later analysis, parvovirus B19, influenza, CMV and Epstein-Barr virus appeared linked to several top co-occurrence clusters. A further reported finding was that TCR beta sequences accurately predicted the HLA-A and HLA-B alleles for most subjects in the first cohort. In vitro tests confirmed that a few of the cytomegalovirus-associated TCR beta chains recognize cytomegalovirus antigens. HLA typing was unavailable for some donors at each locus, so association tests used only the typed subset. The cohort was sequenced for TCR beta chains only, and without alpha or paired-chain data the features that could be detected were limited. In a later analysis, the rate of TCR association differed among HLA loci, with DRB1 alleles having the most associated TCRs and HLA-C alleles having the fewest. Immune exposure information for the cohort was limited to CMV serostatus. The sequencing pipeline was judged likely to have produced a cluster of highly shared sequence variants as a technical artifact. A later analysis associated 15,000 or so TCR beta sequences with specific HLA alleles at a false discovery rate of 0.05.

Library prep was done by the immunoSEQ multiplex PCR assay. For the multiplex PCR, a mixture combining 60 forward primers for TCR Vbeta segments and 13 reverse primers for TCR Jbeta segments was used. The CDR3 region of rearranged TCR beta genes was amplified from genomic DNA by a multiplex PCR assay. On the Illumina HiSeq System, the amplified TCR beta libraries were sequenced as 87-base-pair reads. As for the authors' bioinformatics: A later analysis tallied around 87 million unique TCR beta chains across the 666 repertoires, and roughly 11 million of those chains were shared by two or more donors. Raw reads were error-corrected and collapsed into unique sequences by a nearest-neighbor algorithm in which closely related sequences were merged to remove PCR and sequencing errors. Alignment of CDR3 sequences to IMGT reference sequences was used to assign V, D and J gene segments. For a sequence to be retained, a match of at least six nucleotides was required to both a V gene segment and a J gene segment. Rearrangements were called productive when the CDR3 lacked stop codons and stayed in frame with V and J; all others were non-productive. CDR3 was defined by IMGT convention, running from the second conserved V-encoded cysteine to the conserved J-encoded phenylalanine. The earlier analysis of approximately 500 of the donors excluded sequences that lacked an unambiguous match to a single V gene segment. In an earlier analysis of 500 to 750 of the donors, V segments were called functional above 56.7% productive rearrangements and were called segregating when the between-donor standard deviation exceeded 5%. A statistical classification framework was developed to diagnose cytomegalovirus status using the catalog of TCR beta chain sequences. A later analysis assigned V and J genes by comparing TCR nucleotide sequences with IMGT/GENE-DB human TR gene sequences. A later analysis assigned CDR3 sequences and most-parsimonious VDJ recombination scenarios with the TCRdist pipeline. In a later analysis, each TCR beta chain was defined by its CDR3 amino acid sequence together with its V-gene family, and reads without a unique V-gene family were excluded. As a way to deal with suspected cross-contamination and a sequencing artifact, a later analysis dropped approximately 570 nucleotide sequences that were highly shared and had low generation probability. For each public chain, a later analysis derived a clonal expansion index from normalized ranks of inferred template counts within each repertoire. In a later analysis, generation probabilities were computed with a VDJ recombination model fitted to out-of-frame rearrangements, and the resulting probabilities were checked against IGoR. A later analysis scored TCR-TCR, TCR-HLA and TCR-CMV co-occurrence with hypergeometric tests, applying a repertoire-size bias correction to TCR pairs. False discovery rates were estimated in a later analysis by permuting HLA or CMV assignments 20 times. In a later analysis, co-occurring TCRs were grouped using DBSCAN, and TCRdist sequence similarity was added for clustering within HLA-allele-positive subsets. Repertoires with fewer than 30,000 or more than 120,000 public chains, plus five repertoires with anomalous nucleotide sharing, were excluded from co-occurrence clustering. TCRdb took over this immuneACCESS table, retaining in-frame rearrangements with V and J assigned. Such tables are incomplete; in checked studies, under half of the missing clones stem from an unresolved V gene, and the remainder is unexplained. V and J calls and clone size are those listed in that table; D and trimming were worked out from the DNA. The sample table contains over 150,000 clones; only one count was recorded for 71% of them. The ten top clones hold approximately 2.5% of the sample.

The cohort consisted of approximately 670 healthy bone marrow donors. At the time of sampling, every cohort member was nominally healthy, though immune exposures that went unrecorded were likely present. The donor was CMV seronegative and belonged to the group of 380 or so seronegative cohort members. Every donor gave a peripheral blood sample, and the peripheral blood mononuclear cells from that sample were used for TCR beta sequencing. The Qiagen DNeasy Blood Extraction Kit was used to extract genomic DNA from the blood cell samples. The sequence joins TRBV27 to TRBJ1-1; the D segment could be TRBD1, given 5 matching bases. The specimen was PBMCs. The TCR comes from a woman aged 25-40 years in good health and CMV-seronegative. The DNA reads TGTGCCAGCAGTTCGGGACTGCCGAACACTGAAGCTTTCTTT. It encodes CASSSGLPNTEAFF.